This record looks at one T cell receptor beta chain sequence and its context. The CDR3 runs 13 residues. The V gene lost 3 bases and the J gene lost 2 bases, with 8 bases spanning the gap. CDR1 is MNHNS, CDR2 SASEGT, per germline. The sample belongs to a study of blood T cell repertoires in COVID-19. Libraries were prepared by immunoSEQ multiplex PCR; TCRdb keeps only in-frame clonotypes and omits some of them. The table lists 200,000 to 300,000 clones, around 85% of them singletons. The chain recombines TRBV6-1 with TRBJ2-7; D perhaps matches TRBD1 (6 bases). Sequenced sample: peripheral blood. The clonotype was recovered from a woman older than 75 with acute or convalescent COVID-19. The DNA for the CDR3 is TGTGCCAGCAGTGATTGGGACACCTACGAGCAGTACTTC. The encoded protein is CASSDWDTYEQYF.